This TCR beta chain comes out of a study of blood T cells in healthy people across ages. Primers used in a second PCR of about 6 to 11 cycles were a sample-barcoded 5' primer and a J-beta primer mix. MiXCR was run by TCRdb on the 5' RACE reads, yielding one entry per CDR3 protein. This sample has some 1 million distinct CDR3 sequences, with under 55% found just once. Germline lookup yields CDR1 DFQATT and CDR2 SNEGSKA (reference sequence). The CDR3 is made up of 15 amino acids. V dropped 1 base and J dropped 3 bases, with 12 bases sitting between them. Sequencing used blood. V and J are TRBV20-1 and TRBJ1-4; D not resolved. The TCR comes from a woman aged 60-70 years in good health. CDR3: CSARVRPGPNEKLFF. CDR3 coding DNA: TGCAGTGCTAGAGTCCGCCCCGGGCCTAATGAAAAACTGTTTTTT.